There are a few counts of the clone carrying this T cell receptor (beta chain). What it binds is not known. This sample was taken from a study of graft-versus-host responses after intestinal transplantation. Study-wide points: With peak circulating GvH clone levels came an association with early post-transplant HvG declines. The presence of high graft-versus-host to host-versus-graft clonal ratios in allografts characterized patients with graft-donor T cell macrochimerism.

Assay used: immunoSEQ multiplex PCR; TCRdb lists only in-frame clones, some missing. The sample lists about 120,000 clones; 90% were seen once. The ends were cut back, 3 bases at V and 8 bases at J, with 10 bases in the middle. Germline loops: CDR1 MGHDK, CDR2 SYGVNS. CDR3 size: 12 residues. The TCR was taken from a human donor who received an intestinal transplant. The gene calls are TRBV25-1 and TRBJ1-2, with D possibly matching TRBD1 (6 bases). The sequencing here drew on unstimulated CD4+ T cells sorted from spleen or lymph node cells, taken before intestinal transplant. The CDR3 nucleotides are TGTGCCAGCAGTGATCGGACAGAAGGCTACACCTTC. Translating gives CASSDRTEGYTF.